These 18 T cell receptor beta chains originate from one sample sequenced in a study of T cells after yellow fever vaccination. TCRdb reprocessed the 5' RACE reads via MiXCR and lists one record per CDR3 protein. This sample has 95,000 to 150,000 distinct CDR3 sequences, with about 8.2% found just once. Sequences were derived from CD8+ T cells sorted from PBMCs, sampled on the day of the yellow fever booster vaccination. Every receptor here comes from a man between 18 and 35 years old who received the YFV17D yellow fever vaccine.

This clonotype was seen many times. This sequence joins TRBV29-1 and TRBJ2-1; 9 bases are a match to TRBD2. The V gene end was trimmed by 6 bases and the J gene end by 8 bases; junction bases not matched to a gene: 14. Per the germline V gene, CDR1 is SQVTM and CDR2 is ANQGSEA. There are 15 residues in the CDR3. The CDR3 sequence is CSVETIAGEDHEQFF. DNA of the CDR3: TGCAGCGTGGAGACTATAGCGGGGGAGGACCATGAGCAGTTCTTC.

This clonotype was found a few times. The V gene is TRBV25-1, the J gene TRBJ1-1; 8 nucleotides align to TRBD1. Trimming removed 5 bases from V and 6 bases from J; junction bases left unmatched: 14. Germline CDR1 MGHDK, CDR2 SYGVNS. CDR3 length equals 16 residues. CDR3 protein: CASSPGLGQGSAEAFF. CDR3 nucleotide sequence: TGTGCCAGCAGTCCCGGACTCGGACAGGGATCCGCTGAAGCTTTCTTT.

Details on this clonotype: The junction departs from the called germline gene at one end, perhaps through a read error. The chain combines TRBV4-3 with TRBJ1-2, with TRBD1 matching over 9 bases. The CDR3 length is 14 residues. In germline, CDR1 is LGHNA, CDR2 YSLEER. The CDR3 coding sequence is TGCGCCAGCAGCCAGGGACAGGGATTGTATGGCTGCACCTTC. Translating gives CASSQGQGLYGCTF.

This clonotype was picked up many times. The chain uses TRBV7-3 and TRBJ2-2, with 7 bases matching TRBD1. Germline assignment: CDR1 SGHTA and CDR2 FQGTGA. The CDR3 is 15 amino acids. With 4 bases clipped from V and 5 bases from J, the junction kept 7 bases outside the gene matches. The CDR3 loop is CASSSWDRPTGELFF. The CDR3 DNA sequence: TGTGCCAGCAGCTCCTGGGACAGACCTACCGGGGAGCTGTTTTTT.

This chain joins TRBV7-3 and TRBJ2-6; D not certain. V shed 5 bases and J shed 4 bases, with 12 bases lying between them. There are 15 residues in the CDR3. Germline V CDR1 and CDR2: SGHTA, FQGTGA. CDR3 DNA sequence: TGTGCCAGCAGCCCCGGTGCGTCCGGGGCCAACGTCCTGACTTTC. It codes for CASSPGASGANVLTF.

This clonotype came up many times. The chain recombines TRBV29-1 with TRBJ1-3, with TRBD1 as a possible D gene (5 bases). Germline lookup yields CDR1 SQVTM and CDR2 ANQGSEA. Trimming cost V 4 bases and J 4 bases, with 14 bases left between them. The CDR3 loop spans 14 amino acids. The CDR3 sequence is CSVADPGQGNTIYF. The CDR3 DNA is TGCAGCGTTGCAGACCCAGGGCAAGGAAACACCATATATTTT.

The rearrangement links TRBV4-3 to TRBJ2-7; D gene ambiguous. V lost 0 bases to trimming and J lost 4 bases, with 19 bases between them. The CDR3 extends over 17 amino acids. Germline V gives CDR1 LGHNA, CDR2 YSLEER. The CDR3 loop is CASSQEVGGRAAYEQYF. Here the CDR3 DNA reads TGCGCCAGCAGCCAAGAAGTCGGCGGCCGTGCAGCATACGAGCAGTACTTC.

In this sample, this clonotype turned up many times. V usage is TRBV7-3 and J usage is TRBJ2-7; D is perhaps TRBD2 (6 bases). The CDR3 has 12 residues. Looked up from germline, CDR1 is SGHTA and CDR2 is FQGTGA. With 1 base removed from V and 6 bases from J, the gap between germline ends came to 7 bases. CDR3 protein: CASSLNGGEQYF. The CDR3 DNA sequence: TGTGCCAGCAGCTTAAACGGGGGCGAGCAGTACTTC.

This chain joins TRBV4-2 and TRBJ2-3, with D possibly matching TRBD1 (5 bases). V lost 3 bases and J lost 5, with 21 bases in between. Germline CDR1 LGHNA, CDR2 YNFKEQ. The CDR3 spans 17 residues. In DNA, the CDR3 is TGTGCCAGCAGCCACCGACAGACAGCCCTCTTCGTAGATACGCAGTATTTT. Its translation is CASSHRQTALFVDTQYF.

This clonotype came up many times. V gene TRBV6-6 combines with J gene TRBJ2-5; possibly TRBD1 for D (6 bases). The CDR3 contains 16 residues. In germline, CDR1 is MNHNY, CDR2 SVGAGI (reference sequence). V lost 4 bases to trimming and J lost 2 bases, with 17 bases between them. The CDR3 sequence: CASSSMDSQQQETQYF. CDR3 nucleotide sequence: TGTGCCAGCAGTTCGATGGACAGTCAACAACAAGAGACCCAGTACTTC.

This clonotype came up once. V usage is TRBV3-1 and J usage is TRBJ2-5; no clear D. The CDR3 sequence is 14 residues long. Per germline, CDR1 LGHDT and CDR2 YNNKEL (reference sequence). V gave up 1 base and J gave up 2 bases, with 8 bases separating them. CDR3 coding DNA: TGTGCCAGCAGCCAAGCTTGGGGTCAAGAGACCCAGTACTTC. As protein: CASSQAWGQETQYF.

This clonotype was seen only a few times. Here the CDR3 reads CSATRTGVNSPLHF. Written as DNA, the CDR3 is TGCAGTGCTACCCGGACAGGGGTAAATTCACCCCTCCACTTT. The J gene is TRBJ1-6, the V gene TRBV20-1; 9 bases fit TRBD1. The CDR3 sequence is 14 residues long. Germline V gene lookup returns CDR1 DFQATT and CDR2 SNEGSKA (reference sequence). Trimming took 4 bases from V and 7 from J; bases not matched to a gene: 5.

This clonotype was observed a handful of times. This chain uses TRBV5-5 with TRBJ1-5; 9 positions agree with TRBD1. V shed 0 bases and J 6 bases; nucleotides not matched to a gene: 4. This CDR3 contains 15 residues. Germline V gene lookup returns CDR1 SGHKS and CDR2 YYEKEE (reference sequence). The CDR3 region has the DNA TGTGCCAGCAGCTTGGTCGGACAGGGGAGTCAGCCCCAGCATTTT. Translated, it gives CASSLVGQGSQPQHF.

This clonotype was counted at least ten times. J is TRBJ2-7 and V is TRBV4-3, with D hard to call. Germline values: CDR1 LGHNA, CDR2 YSLEER. V was pared by 1 base and J by 3 bases, with 13 bases between. This CDR3 is 15 amino acids long. CDR3 loop: CASSQGVAGFYEQYF. In DNA, the CDR3 is TGCGCCAGCAGCCAAGGAGTAGCCGGATTCTACGAGCAGTACTTC.

The rearrangement joins TRBV11-2 to TRBJ2-4, with 8 bases that match TRBD2. This CDR3 has 16 amino acids. The V and J ends lost 3 bases and 4 bases, in that order; junction bases with no gene match: 8. CDR1 is SGHAT and CDR2 is FQNNGV in the germline V gene. The CDR3 protein is CASSFSLGTSKNIQYF. The DNA for the CDR3 is TGTGCCAGCAGCTTTTCTTTGGGGACTAGTAAAAACATTCAGTACTTC.

A few counts support this clonotype. The V gene is TRBV29-1, the J gene TRBJ2-5; 10 bases match TRBD1. With 0 bases clipped from V and 5 bases from J, the junction kept 3 bases outside the gene matches. This CDR3 is 14 amino acids long. Germline V gene lookup returns CDR1 SQVTM and CDR2 ANQGSEA. The CDR3 loop is CSVEETGGMETQYF. DNA for the CDR3: TGCAGCGTTGAAGAGACAGGGGGCATGGAGACCCAGTACTTC.

This clonotype occurred a few times. V is TRBV4-1 and J is TRBJ2-3; 7 positions match TRBD1. V lost 3 bases, J lost 0 bases, and 9 bases stayed unmatched. CDR3 length equals 17 residues. The germline gives CDR1 MGHRA, CDR2 YSYEKL. For the CDR3, the DNA is TGCGCCAGCAGCCATGACCCCGGGACAGCTAGCACAGATACGCAGTATTTT. Translated, it gives CASSHDPGTASTDTQYF.

This chain connects TRBV6-2 or TRBV6-3 to TRBJ1-1; TRBD1 might be the D (6 bases). This CDR3 has 12 amino acids. Germline V gives CDR1 MNHEY, CDR2 SVGEGT. V was pared by 10 bases and J by 5 bases, with 14 bases between. The CDR3 sequence: CATLQGQTEAFF. The CDR3 region has the DNA TGTGCCACCCTACAGGGACAAACTGAAGCTTTCTTT.